What follows is one TCR beta chain and its context. This clonotype was observed at least ten times. Its antigen remains undetermined. A much larger clone lies a single base off, so this may be a read error. cDNA was synthesized by template-switch 5'RACE using a primer carrying a 10-nucleotide random unique molecular identifier by which each TCR transcript was tagged. Every sequencing run yielded over 170 million TCR-beta sequences covering 15-18 subjects. Total RNA was extracted with the RNeasy kit. The KAPA Real-time Library Amplification kit was used to amplify TCR-beta VDJ regions with primers targeting the TCR constant region and the 5'RACE anchor. Sample indexes and Illumina adaptors were added in a first PCR, and a second PCR then increased library yield. The roughly 650 bp TCR product was size-selected on a 2% E-gel SizeSelection system after Ampure bead purification. Library quality was checked on a Bioanalyzer, concentration was measured with Qubit, and libraries were quantified with the Kapa Library Quantification kit before pooling. Libraries were sequenced paired-end 2 x 150 bp on an Illumina HiSeq 2500. To increase sequence diversity, about 23-32% phiX was spiked into each library pool. Per the authors' processing: Quality-filtered reads were processed with the UMI-based MiGEC pipeline, and over 90% of raw TCR sequences were removed by the MiGEC pipeline during error correction. IMGT germline references were used for alignment of VDJ genes, and clonotypes were defined by a unique CDR3 amino acid sequence together with V-J genes. Clonal expansion, Shannon diversity and CDR3 relatedness were evaluated with VDJtools (CalcPairwiseDistances, ClusterSamples), while phylogenetic trees were built in CLCbio workbench. Using coefficient-of-variation modelling across technical triplicates, the study counted a clone as expanded if it had at least 8 unique UMIs. Using fastp at Q25 and MiXCR, TCRdb reprocessed the public reads and kept productive beta chains. CDR3 protein sequences are deduplicated, and each keeps its most common genes and DNA. TCRdb's processing, not the authors' own work, is the source of the V and J calls. This sample gives 50,000 to 85,000 distinct CDR3 sequences in total; around 5.5% of them show up just once. The top ten clonotypes cover approximately 2.6% of the sample.

For the unsorted PBMC libraries, 2 million PBMCs were stored in RNAlater at -80 degrees C until RNA extraction and were used to generate the libraries. The multiple sclerosis patients were enrolled in a US clinical protocol that evaluated disease progression with magnetic resonance imaging. Peripheral blood underwent Ficoll-Hypaque density gradient centrifugation to isolate PBMCs, which were then cryopreserved in liquid nitrogen. The data stem from a study of neurological immune-mediated disorders (dated by TCRdb to the late 2010s). Background for the entire study: Among the 35 or so multiple sclerosis patients, approximately 30 had relapsing-remitting MS and 3 had secondary progressive MS. Using UMI-based sequencing, the study compared peripheral blood TCR-beta repertoires from patients with HTLV-I-associated myelopathy (HAM/TSP), patients with multiple sclerosis, and healthy controls. The cohort included 60 to 70 subjects: approximately 15 with HAM/TSP, around 34 with multiple sclerosis, and 20 healthy controls. Longitudinal samples, technical triplicates and paired sorted CD4+ and CD8+ T-cell subsets, alongside PBMC samples, were included among the approximately 98 TCR-beta libraries.

General conclusions and limits of the study: No identical CDR3 amino acid sequences were shared among expanded clones across subjects, suggesting private TCR-beta repertoires in all groups. TCR clonal expansion was greatest in HAM/TSP patients and smallest in MS patients, who ranked below even healthy controls. In phylogenetic analysis, the repertoires of 18 of 34 MS patients grouped into a cluster of related CDR3 sequences, which suggests a possible signature at the repertoire level. The MS cluster showed no association with clinical or MRI features, and the authors stated that larger cohorts are needed.

CDR1 and CDR2, per the germline V gene (reference sequence), are MNHNY and SVGAGI. Counted from cysteine to phenylalanine, this CDR3 has 15 amino acids. The only DNA kept is the CDR3, 45 bases in frame from the first base. V is pared back by 7 bases and J by 5 bases, with 20 bases lying between the germline termini. The TCR sequence derives from a woman in her thirties with multiple sclerosis. This receptor chain uses TRBV6-6 and TRBJ2-5, with TRBD1 perhaps the D gene, on 6 matching bases. Sequencing input: PBMCs. The nucleotide sequence reads as follows: TGTGCCAGCACCGCGTCGACAGGAACTTCCGAGACCCAGTACTTC. Translated, this gives CASTASTGTSETQYF.